The clone carrying this TCR beta chain was recorded only once. The data were taken from a study of blood T cell repertoires in COVID-19. On the study more broadly: Samples representing acute and convalescent COVID-19 were sourced from the United States, Italy and Spain. T cells, B-cell-depleted T cells, or PBMCs supplied cDNA or gDNA.

The CDR3 has 15 amino acids. Germline values: CDR1 LGHNA, CDR2 YNFKEQ. V gave up 4 bases and J gave up 2 bases; unmatched junction bases: 2. Per the study methods: Nucleated cell number was recorded as an estimate derived from reference gene primer amplification. This table comes from immunoSEQ multiplex PCR, and its TCRdb copy is limited to in-frame clones, with some not included. The V and J calls and clone size come from that table; D and trimming were worked out from the DNA. Among fewer than 110,000 clones listed, approximately 88% were seen once. The genes are TRBV4-2 and TRBJ1-3; 10 bases fit TRBD1. Sequences were obtained from peripheral blood. The source of this sequence is a human donor in a cohort sampled during active COVID-19. The CDR3 region has the DNA TGTGCCAGCAGCCTCGACAGGGGGCCTGGAAACACCATATATTTT. The encoded protein is CASSLDRGPGNTIYF.